This T cell receptor (beta chain) was documented in a study of cytomegalovirus exposure and HLA in healthy donors. Between the trimmed V and J ends, which lost 8 bases and 7 bases, there was a span of 9 bases. This CDR3 has 11 residues. CDR1 and CDR2 (germline): MNHNS, SASEGT. As regards this clone: As yet, its antigen is unknown.

Broader study findings: It has been reported that TCR beta sequences accurately predicted the HLA-A and HLA-B alleles of most subjects.

The PCR employed 60 Vbeta primers together with 13 Jbeta primers. TCRdb's table, derived via immunoSEQ multiplex PCR, lists solely in-frame clones and lacks some. The table lists 95,000 to 130,000 clones, approximately 80% of them singletons. This TCR was sampled from a man aged 30 to 45 in good health and CMV-seropositive. The chain is built from TRBV6-1 and TRBJ2-1; D gene ambiguous. The sequencing sample was made of PBMCs. The CDR3 DNA reads as TGTGCCAGCGGGCACTGGAATGAGCAGTTCTTC. Amino acid sequence: CASGHWNEQFF.